The next 9 T cell receptor beta chains were all read from a single sample in a study of blood T cell repertoires in COVID-19. Method: immunoSEQ multiplex PCR; TCRdb's copy keeps in-frame clones and lacks some. Altogether 200,000 to 250,000 clones are present, just over 85% being singletons, with the ten largest covering about 3.8%. The sequencing sample was made of PBMCs or T cells enriched from blood (not recorded which). The receptors here all came from a woman in her thirties or forties with acute COVID-19.

This sequence joins TRBV27 and TRBJ2-3; D may be TRBD1 (5 bases). The CDR3 consists of 15 residues. V was cut by 2 bases and J by 0 bases, with 9 bases left in between. CDR1 MNHEY and CDR2 SMNVEV come from the germline V gene (reference sequence). In DNA form, the CDR3 reads TGTGCCAGCAGTTTAAGGGGTCTTAGCACAGATACGCAGTATTTT. This codes for CASSLRGLSTDTQYF.

The chain employs TRBV11-2 and TRBJ2-2; 12 bases line up with TRBD1. The V gene's germline CDR1 is SGHAT and CDR2 FQNNGV. J gave up 6 bases and V 3 bases, and 5 bases lay outside the gene matches. The CDR3 is made up of 16 amino acids. CDR3 protein: CASSFPGQGASGELFF. The CDR3 nucleotides are TGTGCCAGCAGCTTCCCGGGACAGGGGGCGTCCGGGGAGCTGTTTTTT.

This chain links TRBV18 with TRBJ1-2; a weak D match, TRBD1 (6 bases). The V gene lost 0 bases and the J gene lost 2 bases, with 19 bases spanning the gap. This CDR3 region has 18 residues. Germline V CDR1 and CDR2: KGHSH, LQKENI. The CDR3: CASSPPGLSGGSNYGYTF. CDR3 DNA: TGTGCCAGCTCACCACCGGGATTATCTGGGGGCTCAAACTATGGCTACACCTTC.

The chain links TRBV7-6 to TRBJ2-5; no clear D gene. This CDR3 has 12 amino acids. CDR1 is SGHVS, CDR2 FNYEAQ, per germline. Trimming stripped 1 base from V and 5 bases from J, with 5 bases between. The CDR3 sequence: CASSLETETQYF. The CDR3 DNA follows: TGTGCCAGCAGCTTAGAAACTGAGACCCAGTACTTC. Filled out from reference TRBV7-6 and TRBJ2-5, the complete variable domain reads GAGVSQSPRYKVTKRGQDVALRCDPISGHVSLYWYRQALGQGPEFLTYFNYEAQQDKSGLPNDRFSAERPEGSISTLTIQRTEQRDSAMYRCASSLETETQYFGPGTRLLVL.

The V call is TRBV27, the J call TRBJ2-6; maybe TRBD1 (6 bases). This CDR3 is 17 amino acids long. Deletions cut 6 bases from V and 4 bases from J, with 19 bases between. The germline CDR1 and CDR2 sequences are MNHEY and SMNVEV (reference sequence). DNA for the CDR3: TGTGCCAGCAGAGCCGGGACACCGCCTTCCGGGGCCAACGTCCTGACTTTC. This codes for CASRAGTPPSGANVLTF.

The chain links TRBV11-1 to TRBJ2-1, with TRBD1 identical over 7 bases. The CDR3 sequence is 16 residues long. CDR1 is SGHAT, CDR2 FQDESV, per germline (reference sequence). V trimming: 4 bases; J trimming: 3 bases; junction bases outside the gene matches: 9. The CDR3 sequence: CASSSSRDSLYNEQFF. In DNA form, the CDR3 reads TGTGCCAGCAGCTCGTCCCGGGACAGCCTCTACAATGAGCAGTTCTTC.

This chain uses TRBV7-2 with TRBJ2-3; 7 bases match TRBD2. The CDR3 spans 15 residues. The J segment lost 5 bases and the V segment lost 2 bases, leaving 7 bases of the junction unmatched. Germline CDR1 is SGHTA and CDR2 is FQGNSA. CDR3 sequence (DNA): TGTGCCAGCAGCTTACCCAGCGGGAAGGTAGATACGCAGTATTTT. This translates into CASSLPSGKVDTQYF.

The rearrangement links TRBV11-3 to TRBJ1-1, with TRBD1 as a possible D gene (5 bases). Germline assignment: CDR1 SGHNT and CDR2 YENEEA. Trimming took off 4 bases at V and 1 base at J, with 10 bases between the two ends. The CDR3 extends over 14 amino acids. CDR3 DNA sequence: TGTGCCAGCAGCTCTCGGGGGAGGAACACTGAAGCTTTCTTT. Protein sequence: CASSSRGRNTEAFF.

This clone was detected only once. The chain recombines TRBV4-2 with TRBJ1-2; D gene uncertain. This CDR3 has 12 amino acids. Trimming removed 0 bases from V and 8 bases from J, with 7 bases in between. Germline V gene data show CDR1 as LGHNA and CDR2 as YNFKEQ. CDR3 bases: TGTGCCAGCAGCCAAGACAGGAGGGGCTACACCTTC. Its translation is CASSQDRRGYTF.